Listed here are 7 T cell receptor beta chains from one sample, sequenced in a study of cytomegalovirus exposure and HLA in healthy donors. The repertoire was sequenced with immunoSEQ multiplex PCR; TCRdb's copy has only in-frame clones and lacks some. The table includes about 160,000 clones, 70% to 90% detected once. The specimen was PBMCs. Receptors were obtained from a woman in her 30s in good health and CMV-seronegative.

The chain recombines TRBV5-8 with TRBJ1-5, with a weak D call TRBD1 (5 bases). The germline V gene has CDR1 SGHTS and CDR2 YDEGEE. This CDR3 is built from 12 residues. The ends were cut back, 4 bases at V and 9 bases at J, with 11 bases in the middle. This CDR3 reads CASSPTGRPQHF. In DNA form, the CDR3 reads TGTGCCAGCAGCCCAACAGGCAGGCCCCAGCATTTT.

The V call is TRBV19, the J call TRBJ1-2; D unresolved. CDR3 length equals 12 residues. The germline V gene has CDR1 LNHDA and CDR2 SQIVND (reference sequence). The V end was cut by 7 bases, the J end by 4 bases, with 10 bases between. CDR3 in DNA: TGTGCCAGTACCCAGGAATCCTATGGCTACACCTTC. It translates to CASTQESYGYTF.

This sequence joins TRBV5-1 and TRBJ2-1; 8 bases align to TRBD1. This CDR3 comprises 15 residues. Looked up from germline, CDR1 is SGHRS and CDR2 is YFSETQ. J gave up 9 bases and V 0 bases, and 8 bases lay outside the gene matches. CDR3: CASSLGQGLGGEQFF. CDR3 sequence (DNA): TGCGCCAGCAGCTTGGGACAGGGGTTGGGCGGTGAGCAGTTCTTC.

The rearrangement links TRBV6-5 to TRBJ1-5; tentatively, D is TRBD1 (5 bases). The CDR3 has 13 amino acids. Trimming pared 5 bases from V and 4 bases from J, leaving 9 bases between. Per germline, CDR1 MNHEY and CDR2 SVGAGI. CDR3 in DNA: TGTGCCAGCAGTGGACAAAGTAATCAGCCCCAGCATTTT. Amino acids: CASSGQSNQPQHF.

CDR3 sequence (DNA): TGTGCCAGTAGTATAGATCTGGGGAGTCAGCCCCAGCATTTT. Translation: CASSIDLGSQPQHF. The rearrangement links TRBV19 to TRBJ1-5; D gene uncertain. V was pared by 0 bases and J by 6 bases, with 9 bases between. Germline loops: CDR1 LNHDA, CDR2 SQIVND (reference sequence). The CDR3 spans 14 residues. Filled out from reference TRBV19 and TRBJ1-5, the complete variable domain reads DGGITQSPKYLFRKEGQNVTLSCEQNLNHDAMYWYRQDPGQGLRLIYYSQIVNDFQKGDIAEGYSVSREKKESFPLTVTSAQKNPTAFYLCASSIDLGSQPQHFGDGTRLSIL.

CDR3 protein: CASSQKDRGLYTF. For the CDR3, the DNA is TGCGCCAGCAGCCAAAAGGACAGGGGATTATACACCTTC. The chain is built from TRBV4-3 and TRBJ1-2; 9 bases are shared with TRBD1. The CDR3 sequence is 13 residues long. V was pared by 2 bases and J by 11 bases, with 6 bases of the junction left unmatched. Germline CDR1 LGHNA, CDR2 YSLEER.

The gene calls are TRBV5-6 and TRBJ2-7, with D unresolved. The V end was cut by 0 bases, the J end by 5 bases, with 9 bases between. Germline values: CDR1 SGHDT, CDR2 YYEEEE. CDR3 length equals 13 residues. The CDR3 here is CASSLALGNEQYF. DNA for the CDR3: TGTGCCAGCAGCTTGGCTCTGGGCAACGAGCAGTACTTC.